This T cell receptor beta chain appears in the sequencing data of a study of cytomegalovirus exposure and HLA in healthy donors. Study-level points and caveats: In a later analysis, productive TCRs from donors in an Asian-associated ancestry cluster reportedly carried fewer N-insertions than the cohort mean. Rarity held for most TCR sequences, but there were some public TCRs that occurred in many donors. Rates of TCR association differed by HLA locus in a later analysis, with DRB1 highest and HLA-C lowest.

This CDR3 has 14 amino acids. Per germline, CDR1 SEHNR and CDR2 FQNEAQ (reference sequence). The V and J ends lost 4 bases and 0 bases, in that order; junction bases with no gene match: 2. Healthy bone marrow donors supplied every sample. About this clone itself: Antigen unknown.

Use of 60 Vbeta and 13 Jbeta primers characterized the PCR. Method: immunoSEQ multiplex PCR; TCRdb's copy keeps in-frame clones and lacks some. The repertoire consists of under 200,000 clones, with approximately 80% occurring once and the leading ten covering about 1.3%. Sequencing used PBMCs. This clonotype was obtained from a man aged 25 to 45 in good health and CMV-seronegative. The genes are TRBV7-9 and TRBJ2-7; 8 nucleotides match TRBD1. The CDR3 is CASSSGQDSYEQYF. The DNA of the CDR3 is TGTGCCAGCAGCTCGGGACAGGACTCCTACGAGCAGTACTTC.